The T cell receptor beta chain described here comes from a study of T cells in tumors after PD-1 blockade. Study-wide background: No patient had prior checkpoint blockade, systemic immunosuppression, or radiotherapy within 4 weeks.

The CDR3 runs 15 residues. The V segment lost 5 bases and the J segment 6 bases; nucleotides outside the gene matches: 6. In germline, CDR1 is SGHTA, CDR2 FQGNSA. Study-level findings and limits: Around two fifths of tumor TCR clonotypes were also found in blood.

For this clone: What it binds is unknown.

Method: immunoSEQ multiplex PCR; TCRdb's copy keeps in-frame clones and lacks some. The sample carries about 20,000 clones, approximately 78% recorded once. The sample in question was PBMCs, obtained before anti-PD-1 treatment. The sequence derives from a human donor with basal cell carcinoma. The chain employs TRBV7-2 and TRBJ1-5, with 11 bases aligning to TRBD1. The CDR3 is CASSLRTGGSQPQHF. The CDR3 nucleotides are TGTGCCAGCAGCCTGCGGACAGGGGGCAGTCAGCCCCAGCATTTT.